This TCR beta chain was captured by sequencing in a study of shared clonotypes between healthy human individuals. The wider study: Aged 18 to 49, the donors were a couple of women and three men.

Of note for this clone: The target antigen is unknown.

Study-wide points: Sorted-subset sequencing, rarefaction showed, was incomplete despite large depth.

This was a deep-level run. Study processing details: Filtering differed since immunoSEQ provided only junctions, with no quality scores. Using immunoSEQ multiplex PCR, the repertoire was profiled, and TCRdb retains in-frame clones only, with some absent. V and J calls and clone size are those listed in that table; D and trimming were worked out from the DNA. The table includes around 1.6 million clones, 98% detected once. Germline V gene data show CDR1 as SGDLS and CDR2 as YYNGEE. Deletions cut 1 base from V and 6 bases from J, with 16 bases between. The CDR3 has 16 amino acids. The J gene is TRBJ2-2, the V gene TRBV9; D is ambiguous. The TCR originated in a man aged 30-40 years in good health. Source material: naive CD4+ T cells sorted from blood. The subset was: CD45RA+ positively selected. The CDR3 nucleotides read TGTGCCAGCAGCGTATTCGGGCCCTCCTCCCCCGGGGAGCTGTTTTTT. Translating it yields CASSVFGPSSPGELFF.